This TCR beta chain originates from a study of blood T cell repertoires in COVID-19. Study background: Samples representing acute and convalescent COVID-19 were sourced from the United States, Italy and Spain. Sources were T cells, B-cell-depleted T cells, or PBMCs; the material itself was cDNA or gDNA.

In the original processing: Reference gene primer amplification yielded estimated nucleated cell counts. TCRdb keeps only in-frame clones here, not all; method: immunoSEQ multiplex PCR. V, J and clone size are those of that table, while D and trimming were read from the DNA. The repertoire holds just under 50,000 clones, with 70% to 85% as singletons. The CDR3 totals 17 residues. Looked up from germline, CDR1 is SGHAT and CDR2 is FQNNGV. The ends lost 6 bases at V and 0 bases at J; junction bases unmatched: 11. Source material: peripheral blood. The source of this sequence is a human donor in a cohort sampled during active COVID-19. This chain joins TRBV11-2 and TRBJ2-7; 10 nucleotides line up with TRBD2. CDR3: CASSSFPGTSVSYEQYF. CDR3 sequence (DNA): TGTGCCAGCAGTTCCTTTCCCGGGACTAGCGTCTCCTACGAGCAGTACTTC.